This T cell receptor (beta chain) was sequenced during a study of lymphopenia after photon versus proton radiotherapy. Comment on this clone: Its antigen is currently unknown.

Study findings and constraints: Oligoclonal CD8+ Temra expansion after nadir drove photon patients' diversity drop.

The ends lost 0 bases at V and 5 bases at J; junction bases unmatched: 16. The germline gives CDR1 SGHNT, CDR2 YYREEE (reference sequence). This CDR3 has 19 residues. Assay: immunoSEQ multiplex PCR; the TCRdb copy retains only in-frame clones and omits some. The table shows approximately 50,000 clones, with around 83% occurring only once. This specimen consisted of peripheral blood, obtained from a patient treated with photon-based radiotherapy. This TCR came from a man aged 50 or older with gastric cancer. The gene calls are TRBV5-4 and TRBJ2-5; 10 bases agree with TRBD2. The CDR3 DNA sequence: TGTGCCAGCAGCTTGGCCCCAGTCGGTCAGCGGGAGGGCCGGGAGACCCAGTACTTC. Amino acids: CASSLAPVGQREGRETQYF.